This entry lists 9 T cell receptor beta chains sequenced from one sample in a study of blood T cell repertoires in COVID-19. Here immunoSEQ multiplex PCR was the method, and the copy in TCRdb shows in-frame clones only, minus some. The profile shows tens of thousands of clones, 82% of them singletons. Sequencing used peripheral blood. The source is a woman aged 60-75 years with acute or convalescent COVID-19.

This chain connects TRBV27 to TRBJ2-1; D unresolved. V was trimmed by 1 base and J by 2 bases, leaving 9 bases between them. CDR3 length: 15 amino acids. Germline lookup yields CDR1 MNHEY and CDR2 SMNVEV (reference sequence). CDR3 amino acids: CASSLFAGTYNEQFF. The CDR3, as DNA: TGTGCCAGCAGTTTATTTGCAGGAACCTACAATGAGCAGTTCTTC.

The chain is built from TRBV30 and TRBJ1-1, with D perhaps TRBD1 (5 bases). V lost 3 bases and J lost 2, with 10 bases in between. This CDR3 spans 13 amino acids. Per the germline V gene, CDR1 is GTSNPN and CDR2 is SVGIG (reference sequence). The CDR3 loop reads CAWSSQGNTEAFF. CDR3 sequence (DNA): TGTGCCTGGAGCAGCCAGGGAAACACTGAAGCTTTCTTT. The variable domain in full, with the rest retrieved from reference TRBV30 and TRBJ1-1, is SQTIHQWPATLVQPVGSPLSLECTVEGTSNPNLYWYRQAAGRGLQLLFYSVGIGQISSEVPQNLSASRPQDRQFILSSKKLLLSDSGFYLCAWSSQGNTEAFFGQGTRLTVV.

V is TRBV19 and J is TRBJ1-2; a possible D gene is TRBD1 (6 bases). Trimming removed 1 base from V and 8 bases from J, with 11 bases in between. CDR3 length: 13 amino acids. Germline lookup yields CDR1 LNHDA and CDR2 SQIVND (reference sequence). In DNA, the CDR3 is TGTGCCAGTAGTATAGTACAGGGCCGCGGCTACACCTTC. Encoded protein: CASSIVQGRGYTF.

The chain has TRBV18 and TRBJ2-7; 8 bases map to TRBD1. The ends lost 5 bases at V and 2 bases at J; junction bases unmatched: 17. The CDR3 is 18 residues long. The germline V gene has CDR1 KGHSH and CDR2 LQKENI. In DNA, the CDR3 is TGTGCCAGCTCAGCGAGTCAGACCTGGACAGGGATCACCTACGAGCAGTACTTC. Protein sequence: CASSASQTWTGITYEQYF.

J is TRBJ1-1 and V is TRBV19; 10 nucleotides align to TRBD1. In germline, CDR1 is LNHDA, CDR2 SQIVND (reference sequence). J was trimmed by 1 base and V by 7 bases; bases with no gene match: 9. The CDR3 runs to 16 residues. DNA for the CDR3: TGTGCCAGTAAGCTTGGGACAGGGGTAGGGAACACTGAAGCTTTCTTT. Amino acid sequence: CASKLGTGVGNTEAFF.

J is TRBJ2-3 and V is TRBV5-1; TRBD2 aligns across 8 bases. Trimming removed 6 bases from V and 2 bases from J; junction bases left unmatched: 5. CDR1 is SGHRS, CDR2 YFSETQ, per germline. CDR3 length: 14 amino acids. CDR3 loop: CASTPGLVTDTQYF. Here the CDR3 DNA reads TGCGCCAGCACGCCGGGACTAGTCACAGATACGCAGTATTTT. The variable domain in full, completed from reference TRBV5-1 and TRBJ2-3, reads KAGVTQTPRYLIKTRGQQVTLSCSPISGHRSVSWYQQTPGQGLQFLFEYFSETQRNKGNFPGRFSGRQFSNSRSEMNVSTLELGDSALYLCASTPGLVTDTQYFGPGTRLTVL.

This chain uses TRBV6-5 with TRBJ1-3, with D perhaps TRBD1 (5 bases). V gave up 2 bases and J gave up 4 bases, with 12 bases separating them. The germline V gene encodes CDR1 MNHEY and CDR2 SVGAGI. The CDR3 is 15 amino acids. The CDR3 DNA reads as TGTGCCAGCAGTTACGCCCATCGGGGGGGAAACACCATATATTTT. Its translation: CASSYAHRGGNTIYF.

The gene calls are TRBV18 and TRBJ2-7, with D perhaps TRBD2 (6 bases). Germline V gives CDR1 KGHSH, CDR2 LQKENI. This CDR3 region has 14 residues. Trimming stripped 3 bases from V and 6 bases from J, with 15 bases between. The CDR3 is CASSPDAGPGEQYF. The DNA for the CDR3 is TGTGCCAGCTCACCTGACGCGGGACCGGGCGAGCAGTACTTC.

V and J are TRBV5-1 and TRBJ2-1, with 10 bases fitting TRBD1. Germline lookup yields CDR1 SGHRS and CDR2 YFSETQ. V trimming: 2 bases; J trimming: 2 bases; junction bases outside the gene matches: 4. CDR3 size: 16 residues. The CDR3 region has the DNA TGCGCCAGCAGCTTTCAGACAGGGGGCGCCTACAATGAGCAGTTCTTC. Its translation: CASSFQTGGAYNEQFF.